Listed below are T cell receptor beta chains from one sample, sequenced in a study of CD8+CD57+ T cells in acquired aplastic anemia. TCRdb called the reads again in MiXCR, with one record for every CDR3 protein. The sample shows roughly 93,000 distinct CDR3 sequences, less than 75% of them seen only once. Sequencing was carried out using sorted CD4+, CD8+, or CD8+CD57+ T cells (not recorded which) from PBMCs. The source is a human donor with aplastic anemia. Each CDR3 is given with its conserved first and last residue. D genes are given only for firm matches. The size field is filled for only some rows; it gives once, few, many or a size class.

TRBJ1-6	NA	few	TRBV19	CASSIRPEHNSPLHF	TGTGCCAGTAGTATACGTCCGGAACATAATTCACCCCTCCACTTT
TRBJ1-6	NA	NA	TRBV28	CASRSGTWGSPLHF	TGTGCCAGCCGCTCTGGGACCTGGGGTTCACCCCTCCACTTT
TRBJ1-1	NA	few	TRBV10-3	CAISEGTYKTEAFF	TGTGCCATCAGTGAGGGGACATATAAGACTGAAGCTTTCTTT
TRBJ2-7	NA	NA	TRBV7-9	CASSLTTEYEQYF	TGTGCCAGCAGTTTAACCACAGAATACGAGCAGTACTTC
TRBJ2-7	TRBD2	few	TRBV20-1	CSAVTGLANEQYF	TGCAGTGCTGTCACGGGACTAGCGAACGAGCAGTACTTC
TRBJ1-1	NA	NA	TRBV15	CATRTLGANKAFF	TGTGCCACCAGAACACTGGGAGCCAATAAAGCTTTCTTT
TRBJ2-1	NA	NA	TRBV15	CATAGTYSYNEQFF	TGTGCCACCGCAGGAACTTACTCCTACAATGAGCAGTTCTTC
TRBJ2-7	TRBD1	many	TRBV19	CASSDRGPHYEQYF	TGTGCCAGTAGCGACAGGGGACCTCACTACGAGCAGTACTTC
TRBJ2-7	TRBD1	NA	TRBV20-1	CSARDQQGAYEQYF	TGCAGTGCTAGAGATCAACAGGGGGCCTACGAGCAGTACTTC
TRBJ2-7	TRBD2	NA	TRBV25-1	CASSPGLAGVYSYEQYF	TGTGCCAGCAGCCCGGGACTAGCGGGAGTATATTCCTACGAGCAGTACTTC
TRBJ2-1	NA	NA	TRBV6-1	CASSEAGAYNEQFF	TGTGCCAGCAGTGAAGCGGGAGCTTACAATGAGCAGTTCTTC
TRBJ2-7	TRBD2	many	TRBV19	CASSITLAGPYEQYF	TGTGCCAGTAGTATAACACTAGCGGGACCCTACGAGCAGTACTTC
TRBJ1-6	NA	NA	TRBV10-3	CAISERNDSPLHF	TGTGCCATCAGTGAGAGGAACGATTCACCCCTCCACTTT
TRBJ2-1	TRBD1	NA	TRBV24-1	CATRGQDYNEQFF	TGTGCCACCAGGGGACAGGACTACAATGAGCAGTTCTTC
TRBJ1-1	NA	NA	TRBV29-1	CSAMTGNTEAFF	TGCAGCGCTATGACGGGGAACACTGAAGCTTTCTTT
TRBJ2-7	TRBD1	NA	TRBV7-9	CASSPVTGTYEQYF	TGTGCCAGCAGCCCTGTGACAGGGACCTACGAGCAGTACTTC